These T cell receptor beta chains were read from a single sample in a study of shared clonotypes between healthy human individuals. Clones were read by immunoSEQ multiplex PCR, and TCRdb kept only the in-frame ones, dropping some. The sample has 2,500,000 or so clones, 93% seen once. The sequencing input was naive CD4+ T cells from PBMCs. The receptors here all came from a man aged 18 to 29 in good health. Some clones in this sample may be carry-over from other donors' samples. The CDR3 runs from the conserved cysteine through the conserved F or W. Each record gives: V gene, J gene, D gene, clone size, CDR3 protein, CDR3 DNA. The D gene is left open where the match is weak. Not all rows give a size; the values are once, few, many and, for expanded clones, a class.

>TRBV5-1|TRBJ2-2|NA|NA
CASTSFRVNTGELFF
TGCGCCAGTACCTCATTTAGGGTCAACACCGGGGAGCTGTTTTTT
>TRBV10-3|TRBJ2-4|TRBD1|NA
CAISPTLAGGNAKNIQYF
TGTGCCATCAGTCCCACCCTGGCAGGGGGCAATGCCAAAAACATTCAGTACTTC
>TRBV27|TRBJ1-1|NA|NA
CASRDSGTFRAFF
TGTGCCAGCAGAGATTCCGGGACTTTTCGCGCTTTCTTT
>TRBV6-6|TRBJ1-5|NA|NA
CASSYSRGNQPQHF
TGTGCCAGCAGTTACAGCCGCGGCAATCAGCCCCAGCATTTT
>TRBV20-1|TRBJ1-1|NA|NA
CSARDAGGAFF
TGCAGTGCTAGAGATGCCGGGGGAGCTTTCTTT
>TRBV10-3|TRBJ2-3|TRBD2|NA
CAISESGTSGLADTQYF
TGTGCCATCAGTGAGTCCGGGACTAGCGGGTTGGCAGATACGCAGTATTTT
>TRBV15|TRBJ1-1|NA|NA
CATSRGADTEAFF
TGTGCCACCAGCAGGGGGGCGGACACTGAAGCTTTCTTT
>TRBV5-1|TRBJ2-5|TRBD2|NA
CASSLELAGVGETQYF
TGCGCCAGCAGCTTGGAACTAGCGGGAGTCGGCGAGACCCAGTACTTC
>TRBV6-1|TRBJ2-5|TRBD2|NA
CASNKLALETQYF
TGTGCCAGCAACAAACTAGCGTTGGAGACCCAGTACTTC
>TRBV10-3|TRBJ2-5|NA|NA
CAISGGAGETQYF
TGTGCCATCAGTGGGGGGGCAGGGGAGACCCAGTACTTC
>TRBV5-6|TRBJ2-1|NA|NA
CASSSGVAYNEQFF
TGTGCCAGCAGCTCTGGGGTAGCCTACAATGAGCAGTTCTTC
>TRBV6-6|TRBJ2-3|NA|NA
CASSPSIITDTQYF
TGTGCCAGCAGCCCCTCAATAATCACAGATACGCAGTATTTT
>TRBV28|TRBJ1-3|NA|NA
CASSLTAFSGNTIYF
TGTGCCAGCAGTTTGACGGCCTTCTCTGGAAACACCATATATTTT
>TRBV5-1|TRBJ1-5|NA|NA
CASSLDGGQPQHF
TGCGCCAGCAGCTTGGATGGGGGCCAGCCCCAGCATTTT
>TRBV10-2|TRBJ1-4|TRBD1|NA
CASSENQGAVEKLFF
TGCGCCAGCAGTGAAAACCAGGGGGCGGTCGAAAAACTGTTTTTT
>TRBV9|TRBJ2-2|NA|NA
CASSVGWGGENTGELFF
TGTGCCAGCAGCGTAGGTTGGGGCGGGGAAAACACCGGGGAGCTGTTTTTT
>TRBV4-2|TRBJ2-1|NA|NA
CASSLELKEYNEQFF
TGTGCCAGCAGCCTAGAATTAAAGGAGTACAATGAGCAGTTCTTC
>TRBV7-9|TRBJ2-2|NA|NA
CASSPRLGSNTGELFF
TGTGCCAGCAGCCCCCGACTCGGATCGAACACCGGGGAGCTGTTTTTT
>TRBV5-3|TRBJ2-7|NA|NA
CARSLADEQYF
TGTGCCAGAAGCTTGGCGGACGAGCAGTACTTC
>TRBV2|TRBJ1-5|NA|few
CASSRTGNQPQHF
TGTGCCAGCAGTCGCACAGGGAATCAGCCCCAGCATTTT
>TRBV11-3|TRBJ2-2|NA|NA
CASGSMGPKPSGELFF
TGTGCCAGCGGGTCGATGGGACCAAAACCGTCCGGGGAGCTGTTTTTT
>TRBV7-9|TRBJ1-1|NA|once
CASSLFPGTEAFF
TGTGCCAGCAGCTTATTCCCCGGCACTGAAGCTTTCTTT
>TRBV2|TRBJ2-3|NA|NA
CASRGHREGTDTQYF
TGTGCCAGCAGAGGGCACAGGGAAGGCACAGATACGCAGTATTTT
>TRBV4-3|TRBJ2-1|TRBD2|NA
CASSQLGLAGDEQFF
TGCGCCAGCAGCCAACTAGGACTAGCGGGAGATGAGCAGTTCTTC
>TRBV5-4|TRBJ2-2|NA|NA
CASSTRGGGTGELFF
TGTGCCAGCAGCACAAGAGGGGGGGGCACCGGGGAGCTGTTTTTT
>TRBV5-1|TRBJ2-5|TRBD1|NA
CASSLQGSPETQYF
TGCGCCAGCAGCTTACAGGGGTCCCCGGAGACCCAGTACTTC